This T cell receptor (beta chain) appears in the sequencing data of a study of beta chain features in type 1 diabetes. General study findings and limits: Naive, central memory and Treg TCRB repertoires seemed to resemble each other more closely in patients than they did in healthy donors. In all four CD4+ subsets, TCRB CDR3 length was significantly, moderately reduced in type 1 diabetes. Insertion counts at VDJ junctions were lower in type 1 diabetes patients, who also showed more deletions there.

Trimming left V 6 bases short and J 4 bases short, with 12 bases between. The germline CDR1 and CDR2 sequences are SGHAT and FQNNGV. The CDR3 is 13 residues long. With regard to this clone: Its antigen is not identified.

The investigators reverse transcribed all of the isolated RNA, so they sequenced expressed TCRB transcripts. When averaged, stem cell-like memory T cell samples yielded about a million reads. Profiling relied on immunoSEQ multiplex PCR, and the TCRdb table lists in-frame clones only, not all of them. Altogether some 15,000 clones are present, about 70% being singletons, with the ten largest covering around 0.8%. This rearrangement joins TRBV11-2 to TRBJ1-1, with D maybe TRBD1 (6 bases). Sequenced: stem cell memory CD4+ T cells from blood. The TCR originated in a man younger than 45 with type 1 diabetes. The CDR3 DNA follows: TGTGCCAGCAGTACAGGGTGGGGCACTGAAGCTTTCTTT. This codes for CASSTGWGTEAFF.